This T cell receptor beta chain was identified in a study of T cell responses to AZD1222 COVID-19 vaccine. The germline V gene encodes CDR1 MNHEY and CDR2 SVGEGT. This CDR3 has 14 amino acids. V lost 2 bases and J lost 15, with 20 bases in between. Overall study results and limits: Recipients of AZD1222 seropositive at baseline numbered only 6 or 7.

Comment on this clone: Antigen specificity is unknown.

TCRdb's table, derived via immunoSEQ multiplex PCR, lists solely in-frame clones and lacks some. This table has 100,000 or so clones, about 90% appearing once. The sample here was peripheral blood, taken 28 days after the second AZD1222 dose. The rearrangement joins TRBV6-2 or TRBV6-3 to TRBJ2-1; D could derive from TRBD1 or TRBD2 (5 bases each). The sequence was collected from an adult who received the AZD1222 COVID-19 vaccine. The CDR3 bases are TGTGCCAGCAGTTACAACAGTTTGGGGGAACCGTGGTTCTTC. Protein sequence: CASSYNSLGEPWFF.